The rows below give T cell receptor beta chains drawn from one sample of a study of blood T cells in healthy people across ages. Each CDR3 protein gets one entry after TCRdb re-called the 5' RACE reads with MiXCR. This table holds hundreds of thousands of distinct CDR3 sequences, about 42% found once. Specimen: blood. The source of these receptors is a woman aged 60 to 75 in good health. Each CDR3 is given with its conserved first and last residue. Fields, in order: clone size, D gene, V gene, J gene, CDR3 DNA, CDR3 protein. D genes are given only for firm matches. Size is omitted from some rows. Given values are once, few, many or a class for expanded clones.

-	-	TRBV6-2/TRBV6-3	TRBJ2-1	TGTGCCAGCAGTTACCCCTTACTAACGGGGTCTACCTACAATGGGCAGTTCTTC	CASSYPLLTGSTYNGQFF
-	-	TRBV23-1	TRBJ1-4	TGCGCCAGCAGTCAGGGGGCGCAAATTCCAACTAATGAAAAACTGTTTTTT	CASSQGAQIPTNEKLFF
-	-	TRBV27	TRBJ1-1	TGTGCCAGCAGTCAATACTATTGGGGGGGGGCGAACACTGAAGCTTTCTTT	CASSQYYWGGANTEAFF
few	-	TRBV6-1	TRBJ1-2	TGTGCCAGCAGTGAAGGTGGCTACACCTTC	CASSEGGYTF
-	-	TRBV2	TRBJ2-7	TGTGCCAGTGGGGCCCAGTACAATGAGCAGTACTTC	CASGAQYNEQYF
-	TRBD1	TRBV20-1	TRBJ1-5	TGCAGTGTCGGACAGGCCAGGAGCAATCAGCCCCAGCATTTT	CSVGQARSNQPQHF
-	TRBD1	TRBV29-1	TRBJ2-3	TGCAGCGTTGAAGATTCCCCGCCGGGACAGGTGAGGCGGGCGCCTAGCACAGATACGCAGTATTTT	CSVEDSPPGQVRRAPSTDTQYF
few	-	TRBV7-2	TRBJ1-1	TGTGCCAGCAGCGGAACAGAGGGGTGGACTGAAGCTTTCTTT	CASSGTEGWTEAFF
-	-	TRBV6-2/TRBV6-3	TRBJ1-3	TGTGCCAGCAGCGAACCCGGATTTGAAACCACCATATATTTT	CASSEPGFETTIYF
few	TRBD1	TRBV5-1	TRBJ2-1	TGCGCCAGCAGCCCGGGACAGGCTAGGGACAATGAGCAGTTCTTC	CASSPGQARDNEQFF
-	-	TRBV5-5	TRBJ2-2	TGTGCCAGCAGCTCGGACTCCGGGGAGCTGTTTTTT	CASSSDSGELFF
many	TRBD2	TRBV29-1	TRBJ2-7	TGCAGCGTTGAACCGGCGGGAGGGTCCTACGAGCAGTACTTC	CSVEPAGGSYEQYF
-	TRBD2	TRBV11-2	TRBJ2-1	TGTGCCAGCAGCTTAGTTCCTAGCGGGGGAGTTGCTTTTAATGAGCAGTTCTTC	CASSLVPSGGVAFNEQFF
many	TRBD2	TRBV20-1	TRBJ2-5	TGCAGTGCTAGGGTGGCTAGCGGGAGAGGAAAGGAGACCCAGTACTTC	CSARVASGRGKETQYF
-	-	TRBV7-9	TRBJ1-4	TGTGCCAGCAGCTTCGGGGGTACCGGTGAAAAACTGTTTTTT	CASSFGGTGEKLFF
few	-	TRBV29-1	TRBJ2-4	TGCAGCGTTTCGGAAGGGGCCAACATTCAGTACTTC	CSVSEGANIQYF
-	-	TRBV27	TRBJ2-7	TGTGCCAGCAGTTTAAGAGGGGGGGACGCTTACGAGCAGTACTTC	CASSLRGGDAYEQYF
few	-	TRBV5-1	TRBJ2-3	TGCGCCAGCAGCTGGGGCAGCGGAGGTAGCACAGATACGCAGTATTTT	CASSWGSGGSTDTQYF
-	TRBD1	TRBV4-3	TRBJ2-3	TGCGCCAGCAGCAACACAGTCCGGGGGACAGGGGACACAGATACGCAGTATTTT	CASSNTVRGTGDTDTQYF
many	-	TRBV28	TRBJ2-5	TGTGCCAGCAGTTTACAGGGAATGCGAGAGACCCAGTACTTC	CASSLQGMRETQYF
-	TRBD2	TRBV6-1	TRBJ2-1	TGTGCCAGCAGTGAACCGGGGGGGGCGTGGAATGAGCAGTTCTTC	CASSEPGGAWNEQFF
-	-	TRBV12-3/TRBV12-4	TRBJ2-3	TGTGCCAGCAGTTTAGGTCTAGACGAAGCAGATACGCAGTATTTT	CASSLGLDEADTQYF
-	-	TRBV12-3/TRBV12-4	TRBJ1-1	TGTGCCAGCAGTTCGTGGGAATTGAACACTGAAGCTTTCTTT	CASSSWELNTEAFF
-	-	TRBV2	TRBJ1-5	TGTGCCAGCAGTGGAGGGGCGGGTTATAGCAATCAGCCCCAGCATTTT	CASSGGAGYSNQPQHF
-	TRBD2	TRBV18	TRBJ2-7	TGTGCCAGCTCACCACGGGAAGCGGGGGGCTACGAGCAGTACTTC	CASSPREAGGYEQYF
-	-	TRBV6-5	TRBJ2-3	TGTGCCAGCAGTTACTCTGGCGGAGCGAGCACAGGTACGCAGTATTTT	CASSYSGGASTGTQYF
few	-	TRBV12-3/TRBV12-4	TRBJ1-4	TGTGCCAGCAGACCGACAGTCCTTAATGAAAAACTGTTTTTT	CASRPTVLNEKLFF
-	TRBD2	TRBV7-9	TRBJ2-3	TGTGCCAGCAGCCGGGGACTAGCGAGCGCCGGAGATACGCAGTATTTT	CASSRGLASAGDTQYF
-	TRBD1	TRBV27	TRBJ1-1	TGTGCCAGCAGTGTATCCCGGGACAGGGGTTGGGAGGGCACTGAAGCTTTCTTT	CASSVSRDRGWEGTEAFF
-	-	TRBV5-1	TRBJ2-1	TGCGCCAGCAGCTTGGAGTGGGGCGGACACAATGAGCAGTTCTTC	CASSLEWGGHNEQFF
-	-	TRBV29-1	TRBJ2-7	TGCAGCGTTGGGACAGAGGCCTACGAGCAGTACTTC	CSVGTEAYEQYF
few	-	TRBV13	TRBJ2-1	TGTGCCAGCAGCTTAGTCGCCCATGAGCAGTTCTTC	CASSLVAHEQFF
-	TRBD2	TRBV6-4	TRBJ2-1	TGTGCCAGCAGTGACTCCGGGACTAGCGGCCTAGGAGAGCAGTTCTTC	CASSDSGTSGLGEQFF
-	-	TRBV4-1	TRBJ1-2	TGCGCCAGCAGCCAAGATGGCGGAACTAACTATGGCTACACCTTC	CASSQDGGTNYGYTF
-	-	TRBV10-3	TRBJ1-2	TGTGCCACCAGTGAGTCGACCGACCGAGGACATGGCTACACCTTC	CATSESTDRGHGYTF
few	-	TRBV20-1	TRBJ2-7	TGCAGTGCTAGAGATCTAAGAGCGGCCTCCTACGGGCAGTACTTC	CSARDLRAASYGQYF
-	-	TRBV10-3	TRBJ1-1	TGTGCCATCAGTGAGTCTGGCAGGGGAAGTGGGTACACTGAAGCTTTCTTT	CAISESGRGSGYTEAFF
-	-	TRBV20-1	TRBJ2-5	TGCAGTGCCCACCTTAGAGGGCCGTACCAAGAGACCCAGTACTTC	CSAHLRGPYQETQYF
-	-	TRBV29-1	TRBJ1-2	TGCAGCGCCGGGCTTAGTGGCTATGGCTACACCTTC	CSAGLSGYGYTF
few	-	TRBV7-2	TRBJ1-1	TGTGCCAGCAGCTGGCCCGGGAGGGGACGCACTGAAGCTTTCTTT	CASSWPGRGRTEAFF
-	-	TRBV6-6	TRBJ1-1	TGTGCCAGCAGTCGACAGGTCGAAGAGAGGGCTTTCTTT	CASSRQVEERAFF
few	TRBD2	TRBV11-1	TRBJ2-7	TGTGCCAGCAACCGCGGGGGACCAACCTACGAGCAGTACTTC	CASNRGGPTYEQYF
-	-	TRBV12-3/TRBV12-4	TRBJ1-2	TGTGCCAGCAGCCCCTGGGGGGACTATGGCTACACCTTC	CASSPWGDYGYTF
-	-	TRBV6-6	TRBJ2-7	TGTGCCAGCAGTTACTCGAACGCAGGGACGAACTACGAGCAGTACTTC	CASSYSNAGTNYEQYF
many	TRBD1	TRBV4-1	TRBJ2-5	TGCGCCAGCAGCCAAGTTGGACAGGGAGAGACCCAGTACTTC	CASSQVGQGETQYF
many	TRBD1	TRBV5-1	TRBJ1-2	TGCGCCAGCAGCTTGGCCCCGGAGGGGTGGGGACAGGGCTATGGCTACACCTTC	CASSLAPEGWGQGYGYTF
-	-	TRBV4-1	TRBJ2-5	TGCGCCAGCAGCTTCCAGGACTTCGGGGAGACCCAGTACTTC	CASSFQDFGETQYF
many	-	TRBV18	TRBJ2-1	TGTGCCAGCTCACCGGGGCAGGGCTATGAGCAGTTCTTC	CASSPGQGYEQFF
-	-	TRBV24-1	TRBJ2-7	TGTGCCACCAGTGATGCCGCCTACGAGCAGTACTTC	CATSDAAYEQYF
-	-	TRBV12-3/TRBV12-4	TRBJ2-2	TGTGCCAGCAGCCCCCGAAACTATGACACCGGGGAGCTGTTTTTT	CASSPRNYDTGELFF
many	-	TRBV7-9	TRBJ2-1	TGTGCCAGCACCCTCGATGGAGGCCCCTACAATGAGCAGTTCTTC	CASTLDGGPYNEQFF
-	TRBD2	TRBV20-1	TRBJ2-7	TGCAGTGCTCGACGGGATAGCGGGGTTAACGAGCAGTACTTC	CSARRDSGVNEQYF
-	-	TRBV29-1	TRBJ1-2	TGCAGCGTTATGGATGGCTACACCTTC	CSVMDGYTF
few	-	TRBV27	TRBJ1-5	TGTGCCAGCAGTTTTAATAGCGTACGTCAGCCCCAGCATTTT	CASSFNSVRQPQHF
few	TRBD2	TRBV27	TRBJ2-7	TGTGCCAGCAAGCCGGGACTAGACTTCTACGAGCAGTACTTC	CASKPGLDFYEQYF